The next 21 T cell receptor beta chains were all read from a single sample in a study of blood T cell repertoires in COVID-19. The method was immunoSEQ multiplex PCR; TCRdb's version includes in-frame clones alone and lacks a portion of them. Here the sample spans about 76,000 clones, about 86% being singletons. Sequenced input: peripheral blood. The receptors come from a human donor in a cohort sampled during active COVID-19.

This chain uses TRBV5-1 with TRBJ2-1, with 8 nucleotides matching TRBD1. V trimming: 4 bases; J trimming: 4 bases; junction bases outside the gene matches: 7. The germline gives CDR1 SGHRS, CDR2 YFSETQ. The CDR3 consists of 15 residues. The CDR3 bases are TGCGCCAGCAGCGCTGACAGGGGCGTTTACAATGAGCAGTTCTTC. Amino acid sequence: CASSADRGVYNEQFF.

CDR3 loop: CASSPSGANTGELFF. The CDR3 region has the DNA TGTGCCAGCTCACCCAGCGGGGCGAACACCGGGGAGCTGTTTTTT. The chain couples TRBV18 to TRBJ2-2; TRBD2 matches at 7 bases. Germline trimming cut 3 bases from V and 0 bases from J; bases unmatched to any gene: 1. Germline V gives CDR1 KGHSH, CDR2 LQKENI. This CDR3 contains 15 residues.

The rearrangement joins TRBV27 to TRBJ1-6; TRBD1 matches 7 bases. This CDR3 has 12 amino acids. In germline, CDR1 is MNHEY, CDR2 SMNVEV (reference sequence). Trimming cost V 6 bases and J 14 bases; bases outside gene matches: 7. The CDR3 sequence: CASSRDSRTLHF. CDR3 DNA: TGTGCCAGCAGCAGGGACAGTAGGACCCTCCACTTT.

The rearrangement joins TRBV4-3 to TRBJ1-1; the match to TRBD1 covers 7 bases. The germline gives CDR1 LGHNA, CDR2 YSLEER. V gave up 5 bases and J gave up 4 bases; unmatched junction bases: 7. This CDR3 is built from 14 residues. The CDR3 protein is CASSVQGRRTEAFF. The CDR3 DNA is TGCGCCAGCAGCGTACAGGGGCGTCGCACTGAAGCTTTCTTT.

This clone was seen a single time. This chain uses TRBV7-6 with TRBJ2-7; D gene ambiguous. V was clipped by 1 base and J by 2 bases, with 9 bases between them. CDR1 is SGHVS and CDR2 is FNYEAQ in the germline V gene. This CDR3 contains 14 residues. The CDR3 nucleotides read TGTGCCAGCAGCTTAGGATTCAGGACCTACGAGCAGTACTTC. Translated, it gives CASSLGFRTYEQYF.

The chain is built from TRBV4-3 and TRBJ2-5, with D hard to call. Germline loops: CDR1 LGHNA, CDR2 YSLEER. Trimming removed 0 bases at V and 9 bases at J, with 14 bases between. The length of the CDR3 is 14 residues. Here the CDR3 reads CASSQDSVLSPQYF. The DNA of the CDR3 is TGCGCCAGCAGCCAAGATTCGGTATTGTCGCCCCAGTACTTC.

V gene TRBV27 combines with J gene TRBJ1-2, with TRBD1 matching over 8 bases. From germline, CDR1 is MNHEY and CDR2 SMNVEV (reference sequence). This CDR3 contains 14 residues. The J segment lost 4 bases and the V segment lost 5 bases, leaving 6 bases of the junction unmatched. DNA for the CDR3: TGTGCCAGCAGTATAACAGGGGGAACCTATGGCTACACCTTC. It specifies CASSITGGTYGYTF.

This rearrangement joins TRBV7-3 to TRBJ2-5, with 7 bases aligning to TRBD2. Germline-derived CDR1 and CDR2 are SGHTA and FQGTGA. CDR3 length equals 13 residues. With 9 bases clipped from V and 4 bases from J, the junction kept 8 bases outside the gene matches. CDR3 in DNA: TGTGCCAGTTCCCGGGGGGTGACAGAGACCCAGTACTTC. Translation: CASSRGVTETQYF.

This clone came up once. The chain carries TRBV7-9 and TRBJ2-2; D not resolved. Germline V CDR1 and CDR2: SEHNR, FQNEAQ (reference sequence). This CDR3 has 16 amino acids. Deletions cut 1 base from V and 6 bases from J, with 15 bases between. The CDR3 nucleotides are TGTGCCAGCAGCTTAGTCTTCTCGGTAAACCCCGGGGAGCTGTTTTTT. This gives the protein CASSLVFSVNPGELFF.

The J gene is TRBJ1-4, the V gene TRBV7-2; no reliable D call. Germline V gives CDR1 SGHTA, CDR2 FQGNSA. V was cut by 4 bases and J by 2 bases, with 11 bases left in between. This CDR3 contains 15 residues. CDR3 nucleotides: TGTGCCAGCAGCTCCTACTCGTATACTAATGAAAAACTGTTTTTT. Translation: CASSSYSYTNEKLFF.

The chain has TRBV6-2 or TRBV6-3 and TRBJ2-4; the D gene is possibly TRBD2 (6 bases). Trimming left V 6 bases short and J 1 base short, with 16 bases between. The CDR3 is made up of 16 amino acids. Looked up from germline, CDR1 is MNHEY and CDR2 is SVGEGT. The CDR3 DNA sequence: TGTGCCAGCAGCTCCCCCGTGGGGGGTGCCAAAAACATTCAGTACTTC. Residues: CASSSPVGGAKNIQYF.

Turning to this clone: At one end, the junction sequence differs from germline, possibly due to a read error. V gene TRBV6-1 combines with J gene TRBJ1-1, with 9 bases matching TRBD1. This CDR3 spans 14 amino acids. CDR1 is MNHNS and CDR2 is SASEGT in the germline V gene. The DNA for the CDR3 is TGTGCCAGCAGTGAAGATGCCACAGGGGGCGAAGGTTTCTTT. Translation gives CASSEDATGGEGFF.

The chain links TRBV7-6 to TRBJ1-1, with TRBD1 matching over 7 bases. The CDR3 consists of 14 residues. J lost 1 base, V lost 5 bases, and 4 bases had no gene match. The germline gives CDR1 SGHVS, CDR2 FNYEAQ. The CDR3 coding sequence is TGTGCCAGCAGCCAAAGGGGGCCGAACACTGAAGCTTTCTTT. Protein: CASSQRGPNTEAFF.

V gene TRBV27 combines with J gene TRBJ1-6, with no clear D. Trimming shortened V by 3 bases and J by 5 bases, and 17 bases separated the two germline ends. Germline values: CDR1 MNHEY, CDR2 SMNVEV (reference sequence). This CDR3 region has 17 residues. In DNA form, the CDR3 reads TGTGCCAGCAGTTTTGAGAGGCCCAGCGGTAATAATTCACCCCTCCACTTT. Protein product: CASSFERPSGNNSPLHF.

This rearrangement joins TRBV19 to TRBJ2-1; 7 nucleotides agree with TRBD2. CDR1 is LNHDA and CDR2 is SQIVND in the germline V gene (reference sequence). The CDR3 extends over 15 amino acids. V trimming: 1 base; J trimming: 3 bases; junction bases outside the gene matches: 3. CDR3 nucleotides: TGTGCCAGTAGTATAGGGGGCGGGAGCTACAATGAGCAGTTCTTC. As protein: CASSIGGGSYNEQFF.

The chain links TRBV11-3 to TRBJ2-1, with D possibly TRBD1 on 5 matching bases. CDR1 and CDR2 from the germline V gene are SGHNT and YENEEA. Trimming shortened V by 5 bases and J by 4 bases, and 12 bases separated the two germline ends. The CDR3 is made up of 14 amino acids. The CDR3 coding sequence is TGTGCCAGCAGCCGACCAAGGGGTTACAATGAGCAGTTCTTC. Translating it yields CASSRPRGYNEQFF.

This chain joins TRBV9 and TRBJ1-1; 7 bases match TRBD1. The CDR3 sequence is 14 residues long. V was pared by 3 bases and J by 1 base, with 3 bases of the junction left unmatched. Germline V gene data show CDR1 as SGDLS and CDR2 as YYNGEE. This CDR3 is CASSEWDRNTEAFF. The CDR3 DNA follows: TGTGCCAGCAGCGAATGGGACAGGAACACTGAAGCTTTCTTT.

This clone was recorded once. The rearrangement uses TRBV7-3 and TRBJ2-5; TRBD1 matches 10 bases. The junction had 2 bases not matched to a gene; V was cut back by 1 base and J by 6 bases. CDR3 length: 14 amino acids. CDR1 and CDR2 (germline): SGHTA, FQGTGA. The DNA for the CDR3 is TGTGCCAGCAGCTTAAGGGACAGGGGACAGACCCAGTACTTC. Translated: CASSLRDRGQTQYF.

The CDR3 sequence: CASSLGPRLAEQIKYNEQFF. The DNA for the CDR3 is TGCGCCAGCAGCTTGGGCCCCCGACTAGCGGAACAGATTAAATACAATGAGCAGTTCTTC. The V call is TRBV5-1, the J call TRBJ2-1; TRBD2 agrees at 9 bases. Unmatched junction bases numbered 17, after V lost 0 bases and J lost 4 bases. This CDR3 is built from 20 residues. Germline values: CDR1 SGHRS, CDR2 YFSETQ.

The chain recombines TRBV5-1 with TRBJ2-1; D is unresolved. The CDR3 has 11 residues. Germline V gives CDR1 SGHRS, CDR2 YFSETQ. Trimming took 4 bases from V and 10 from J, leaving 9 bases between them. CDR3 in DNA: TGCGCCAGCAGCCTTCTTCGGGAGCAGTTCTTC. Translated, it gives CASSLLREQFF.

The chain recombines TRBV5-1 with TRBJ2-2, with a tentative D call TRBD1 (6 bases). Germline assignment: CDR1 SGHRS and CDR2 YFSETQ. This CDR3 region has 16 residues. Trimming took off 4 bases at V and 1 base at J, with 14 bases between the two ends. For the CDR3, the DNA is TGCGCCAGCAGCCCACGACAGGAGAGGAACACCGGGGAGCTGTTTTTT. Residues: CASSPRQERNTGELFF.